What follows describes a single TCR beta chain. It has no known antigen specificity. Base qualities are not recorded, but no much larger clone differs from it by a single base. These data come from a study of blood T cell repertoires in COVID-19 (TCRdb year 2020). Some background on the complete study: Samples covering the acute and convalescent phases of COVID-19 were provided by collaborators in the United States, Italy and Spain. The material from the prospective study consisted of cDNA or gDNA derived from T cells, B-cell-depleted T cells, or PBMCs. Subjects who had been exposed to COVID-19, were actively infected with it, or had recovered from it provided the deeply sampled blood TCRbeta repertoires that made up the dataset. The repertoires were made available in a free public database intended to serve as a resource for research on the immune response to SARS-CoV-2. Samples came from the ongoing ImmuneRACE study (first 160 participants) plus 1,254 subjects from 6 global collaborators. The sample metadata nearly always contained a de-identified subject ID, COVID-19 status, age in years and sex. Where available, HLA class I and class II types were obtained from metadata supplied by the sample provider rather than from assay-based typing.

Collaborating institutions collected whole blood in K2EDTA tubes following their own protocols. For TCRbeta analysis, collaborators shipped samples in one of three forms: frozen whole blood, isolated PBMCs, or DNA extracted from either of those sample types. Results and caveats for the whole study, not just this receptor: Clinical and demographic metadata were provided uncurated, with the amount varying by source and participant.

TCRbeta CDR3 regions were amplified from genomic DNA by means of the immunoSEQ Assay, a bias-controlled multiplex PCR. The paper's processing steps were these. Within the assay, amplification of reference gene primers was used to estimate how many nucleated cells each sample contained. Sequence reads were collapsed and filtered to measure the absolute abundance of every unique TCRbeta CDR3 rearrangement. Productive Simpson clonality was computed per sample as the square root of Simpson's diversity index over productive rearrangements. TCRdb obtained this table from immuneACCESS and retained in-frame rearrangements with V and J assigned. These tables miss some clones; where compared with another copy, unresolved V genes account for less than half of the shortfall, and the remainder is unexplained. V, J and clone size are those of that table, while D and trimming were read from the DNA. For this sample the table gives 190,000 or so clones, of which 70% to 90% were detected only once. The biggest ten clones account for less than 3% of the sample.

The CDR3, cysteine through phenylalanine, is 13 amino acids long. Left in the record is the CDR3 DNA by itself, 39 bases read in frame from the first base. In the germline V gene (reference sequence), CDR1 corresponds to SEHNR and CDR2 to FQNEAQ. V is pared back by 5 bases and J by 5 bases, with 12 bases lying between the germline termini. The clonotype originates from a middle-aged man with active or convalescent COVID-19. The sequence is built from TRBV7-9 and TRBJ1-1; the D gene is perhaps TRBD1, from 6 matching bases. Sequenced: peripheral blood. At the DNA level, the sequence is TGTGCCAGCAGCCTACCACAGGGTACTGAAGCTTTCTTT. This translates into CASSLPQGTEAFF.